This T cell receptor (beta chain) comes out of a study of T cell responses to AZD1222 COVID-19 vaccine. About the research overall: Second-dose schedules of about 4 or about 12 weeks were combined.

This table comes from immunoSEQ multiplex PCR, and its TCRdb copy is limited to in-frame clones, with some not included. The repertoire includes some 130,000 clones, approximately 91% of them detected once, and about 6% sits in the top ten. About this clone itself: What it binds is not known.

Whole-study results and caveats: Two AZD1222 doses significantly raised spike-specific TCR breadth and depth over controls. Epitopes outside B.1.351 and B.1.1.7 mutated regions reportedly drew nearly half of spike TCRs.

This clonotype originated in an adult in good health. This material consisted of peripheral blood, taken on day 0 of AZD1222 vaccination.

In DNA, the CDR3 is TGTGCCAGCAGTCAACGGGGGATTAACAATGAGCAGTTCTTC. Its translation: CASSQRGINNEQFF. The rearrangement uses TRBV2 and TRBJ2-1, with D possibly being TRBD2 (6 bases). Trimming left V 5 bases short and J 5 bases short, with 13 bases between. The CDR3 spans 14 residues. Germline V gene sequence: CDR1 SNHLY, CDR2 FYNNEI.